This T cell receptor beta chain was sequenced for a study of blood T cell repertoires in COVID-19. Study at large: There were acute and convalescent COVID-19 samples, and they came from the United States, Italy and Spain. In each case, the material was cDNA or gDNA derived from T cells, B-cell-depleted T cells, or PBMCs.

Per the authors' pipeline: The assay estimated nucleated cells by amplifying reference gene primers. Data came from immunoSEQ multiplex PCR; TCRdb stores just in-frame clones and leaves some out. The V and J calls and clone size come from that table; D and trimming were worked out from the DNA. The table lists roughly 32,000 clones, around 90% of them singletons. With V trimmed by 5 bases and J by 4 bases, 7 bases remained unmatched. CDR1 is SGHNT and CDR2 is YENEEA in the germline V gene. This CDR3 contains 14 residues. This TCR derives from a man between 60 and 70 years old with active COVID-19. The V call is TRBV11-3, the J call TRBJ2-7, with 8 bases that match TRBD1. What was sequenced was peripheral blood. CDR3 DNA sequence: TGTGCCAGCAGCAAAACAGGGGGAGGATACGAGCAGTACTTC. The encoded protein is CASSKTGGGYEQYF. The whole variable domain, filled in from reference TRBV11-3 and TRBJ2-7, reads EAGVVQSPRYKIIEKKQPVAFWCNPISGHNTLYWYLQNLGQGPELLIRYENEEAVDDSQLPKDRFSAERLKGVDSTLKIQPAELGDSAVYLCASSKTGGGYEQYFGPGTRLTVT.